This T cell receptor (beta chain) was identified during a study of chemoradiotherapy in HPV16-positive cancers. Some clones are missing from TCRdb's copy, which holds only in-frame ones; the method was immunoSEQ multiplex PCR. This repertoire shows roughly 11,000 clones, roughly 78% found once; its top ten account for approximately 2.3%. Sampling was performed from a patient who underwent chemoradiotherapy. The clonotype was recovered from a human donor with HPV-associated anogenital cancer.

In nucleotides, the CDR3 is TGTGCCAGCAGCTTGGGAAGAGCTGGGGCCAACGTCCTGACTTTC. Protein product: CASSLGRAGANVLTF. This chain links TRBV5-4 with TRBJ2-6; the D is unclear. Trimming took off 0 bases at V and 2 bases at J, with 6 bases between the two ends. This CDR3 spans 15 amino acids. In germline, CDR1 is SGHNT, CDR2 YYREEE (reference sequence).